This is a list of T cell receptor beta chains from one sample in a study of blood T cells in healthy people across ages. TCRdb reprocessed the 5' RACE reads via MiXCR and lists one record per CDR3 protein. Here the sample spans around 2 million distinct CDR3 sequences, about 39% being singletons. Sequences were obtained from blood. The receptors stem from a human donor in good health. Both conserved end residues are part of each CDR3. D genes are given only for firm matches. Some rows have no size entry. The others give once, few or many, or a class for an expanded clone.

D	V	size	J	CDR3	DNA
TRBD1	TRBV6-1	few	TRBJ2-4	CASRGRGQREQYF	TGTGCCAGCCGAGGCAGGGGGCAAAGGGAGCAGTACTTC
NA	TRBV3-1	few	TRBJ2-1	CASSQDESPRRFF	TGTGCCAGCAGCCAAGACGAATCTCCCAGGAGGTTCTTC
NA	TRBV20-1	NA	TRBJ2-4	CSARDQMAAAFKNIQYF	TGCAGTGCTAGAGATCAGATGGCGGCAGCCTTCAAAAACATTCAGTACTTC
NA	TRBV20-1	few	TRBJ2-7	CSAQGGDRTYEQYF	TGCAGTGCCCAAGGGGGGGACAGGACCTACGAGCAGTACTTC
TRBD1	TRBV29-1	NA	TRBJ2-7	CSVVWGQGAYEQYF	TGCAGCGTTGTATGGGGACAGGGGGCTTACGAGCAGTACTTC
TRBD2	TRBV5-5	NA	TRBJ2-7	CASSLELAGGPSYEQYF	TGTGCCAGCAGCTTGGAGCTAGCGGGGGGTCCCTCCTACGAGCAGTACTTC
NA	TRBV12-3/TRBV12-4	NA	TRBJ2-3	CASSLLASGPDTQYF	TGTGCCAGCAGTTTACTGGCTTCCGGGCCAGATACGCAGTATTTT
TRBD1	TRBV10-3	NA	TRBJ2-7	CAITGTGVSYEQYF	TGTGCCATCACCGGGACAGGGGTTTCCTACGAGCAGTACTTC
NA	TRBV7-2	NA	TRBJ1-2	CASSLSRSYTF	TGTGCCAGCAGCTTATCAAGGAGCTACACCTTC
NA	TRBV7-3	NA	TRBJ2-3	CASSLTNADTQYF	TGTGCCAGCAGCTTAACGAATGCAGATACGCAGTATTTT
NA	TRBV7-2	few	TRBJ2-7	CASSAGTHKYEQYF	TGTGCCAGCAGCGCCGGGACCCACAAGTACGAGCAGTACTTC
NA	TRBV4-3	NA	TRBJ2-3	CASSQGRGTDTRYF	TGCGCCAGCAGCCAAGGTCGGGGCACAGATACGCGGTATTTT
NA	TRBV2	few	TRBJ2-3	CASPRGGADTQYF	TGTGCCAGCCCAAGGGGGGGCGCAGATACGCAGTATTTT
NA	TRBV20-1	few	TRBJ1-4	CSAARDATNEKLFF	TGCAGTGCCGCTCGAGACGCAACTAATGAAAAACTGTTTTTT
NA	TRBV7-3	NA	TRBJ1-6	CASSPGQHYNSPLHF	TGTGCCAGCAGCCCAGGACAGCACTATAATTCACCCCTCCACTTT
NA	TRBV6-5	NA	TRBJ1-4	CASSYSGRGGEKLFF	TGTGCCAGCAGTTACTCGGGCAGGGGTGGGGAAAAACTGTTTTTT
NA	TRBV14	few	TRBJ2-4	CASSASGNIQYF	TGTGCCAGCAGCGCAAGCGGGAACATTCAGTACTTC
NA	TRBV13	NA	TRBJ2-3	CASSSTPTDTQYF	TGTGCCAGCAGCTCGACCCCCACAGATACGCAGTATTTT
TRBD2	TRBV10-3	few	TRBJ2-6	CAISGRTSPDSGANVLTF	TGTGCCATCAGTGGTAGGACTAGCCCGGACTCTGGGGCCAACGTCCTGACTTTC
NA	TRBV29-1	few	TRBJ1-3	CSVGQGNGNTIYF	TGCAGCGTTGGGCAGGGGAATGGAAACACCATATATTTT
NA	TRBV10-3	NA	TRBJ2-6	CAISEPTLSGANVLTF	TGTGCCATCAGTGAGCCGACGCTATCTGGGGCCAACGTCCTGACTTTC
TRBD2	TRBV11-2	once	TRBJ2-1	CASSYRPAGGRYYNEQFF	TGTGCCAGCAGTTATAGACCAGCGGGGGGGCGGTACTACAATGAGCAGTTCTTC
TRBD1	TRBV12-3/TRBV12-4	NA	TRBJ1-5	CASSFHRGQNQPQHF	TGTGCCAGCAGTTTCCACAGGGGGCAAAATCAGCCCCAGCATTTT
NA	TRBV5-1	few	TRBJ2-5	CASFLVTWRREETQYF	TGCGCCAGCTTCCTGGTGACCTGGCGCAGGGAAGAGACCCAGTACTTC
NA	TRBV10-3	NA	TRBJ2-7	CAFSVLGVSNEQYF	TGTGCCTTCAGTGTACTGGGGGTGAGCAACGAGCAGTACTTC
TRBD1	TRBV2	few	TRBJ1-2	CASTDREYYGYTF	TGTGCCAGCACAGACAGGGAATACTATGGCTACACCTTC
NA	TRBV29-1	NA	TRBJ1-1	CSVGGGEDTEAFF	TGCAGCGTAGGGGGGGGCGAGGACACTGAAGCTTTCTTT
NA	TRBV29-1	NA	TRBJ2-7	CSVEFVSSPLGGAQYF	TGCAGCGTTGAATTCGTCAGTAGTCCCCTGGGTGGGGCCCAGTACTTC
NA	TRBV6-6	few	TRBJ2-7	CASSYSTPSTVGEQYF	TGTGCCAGCAGTTACTCAACACCCTCGACAGTGGGCGAGCAGTACTTC
NA	TRBV5-6	NA	TRBJ2-7	CASSQPGLSEQYF	TGTGCCAGCAGCCAACCCGGGCTGAGCGAGCAGTACTTC
TRBD2	TRBV12-3/TRBV12-4	NA	TRBJ2-4	CASSPGTSAADRKYF	TGTGCCAGCAGTCCTGGGACTAGCGCCGCGGACCGGAAGTACTTC
NA	TRBV7-3	few	TRBJ2-3	CASSPRGLGDTQYF	TGTGCCAGCAGCCCCCGGGGGTTGGGAGATACGCAGTATTTT
NA	TRBV7-2	NA	TRBJ1-1	CASSSAPGTEAFF	TGTGCCAGCAGCTCTGCGCCCGGGACGGAAGCTTTCTTT
NA	TRBV2	NA	TRBJ1-1	CASKGTGPNTEAFF	TGTGCCAGCAAAGGGACGGGGCCGAACACTGAAGCTTTCTTT
NA	TRBV7-9	NA	TRBJ1-4	CASSFVDYQNEKLFF	TGTGCCAGCAGCTTCGTGGACTATCAAAACGAAAAACTGTTTTTT
NA	TRBV5-1	NA	TRBJ2-5	CASSLDLEGVETQYF	TGCGCCAGCAGCTTGGATCTGGAAGGCGTGGAGACCCAGTACTTC
NA	TRBV7-9	few	TRBJ1-1	CASSQTGRGEAFF	TGTGCCAGCAGTCAAACTGGTAGAGGTGAAGCTTTCTTT
TRBD1	TRBV10-3	NA	TRBJ1-5	CAISKFPGQGGDQPQHF	TGTGCCATCAGCAAATTTCCGGGACAGGGGGGAGATCAGCCCCAGCATTTT